A single sample gave rise to the 21 T cell receptor beta chains below, sequenced in a study of blood T cell repertoires in COVID-19. Sequencing was performed with immunoSEQ multiplex PCR; in TCRdb, only in-frame clones are kept and a portion is missing. The data contain 65,000 or so clones, around 80% of them seen just once; the ten biggest clones take up more than 8.5%. What was sequenced was peripheral blood. Every receptor here comes from a man aged 25-45 years with COVID-19, enrolled during active disease.

The rearrangement links TRBV14 to TRBJ2-3; TRBD2 agrees at 8 bases. J gave up 3 bases and V 1 base, and 12 bases lay outside the gene matches. This CDR3 comprises 18 residues. CDR1 is SGHDN, CDR2 FVKESK, per germline. CDR3 amino acids: CASSQGFRGGRRTDTQYF. Written as DNA, the CDR3 is TGTGCCAGCAGCCAAGGTTTCCGCGGCGGGAGGAGGACAGATACGCAGTATTTT.

This chain uses TRBV28 with TRBJ2-2, with 7 bases aligning to TRBD1. Germline trimming cut 5 bases from V and 1 base from J; bases unmatched to any gene: 4. Germline values: CDR1 MDHEN, CDR2 SYDVKM. The CDR3 has 15 amino acids. The CDR3 sequence: CASSEWTGNTGELFF. In DNA form, the CDR3 reads TGTGCCAGCAGTGAATGGACAGGGAACACCGGGGAGCTGTTTTTT.

The rearrangement links TRBV7-2 to TRBJ2-1; 9 positions match TRBD2. Germline CDR1 SGHTA, CDR2 FQGNSA. The CDR3 contains 18 residues. The junction had 15 bases not matched to a gene; V was cut back by 5 bases and J by 4 bases. For the CDR3, the DNA is TGTGCCAGCAGCCCCCCCGTAACAACTAGCGGGCCTTACAATGAGCAGTTCTTC. Protein: CASSPPVTTSGPYNEQFF.

The V and J genes are TRBV28 and TRBJ1-5; the D is unclear. Germline CDR1 MDHEN, CDR2 SYDVKM. V was clipped by 4 bases and J by 1 base, with 5 bases between them. CDR3 size: 13 residues. The CDR3 sequence: CASSYGSNQPQHF. In nucleotides, the CDR3 is TGTGCCAGCAGTTATGGCAGCAATCAGCCCCAGCATTTT.

The chain joins TRBV4-2 to TRBJ2-1, with 10 bases identical to TRBD2. Germline CDR1 LGHNA, CDR2 YNFKEQ. CDR3 size: 17 residues. The trim removed 0 bases at V and 4 bases at J, leaving 6 bases unmatched. The CDR3 DNA sequence: TGTGCCAGCAGCCAAGAGGTCACTAGCGGGATTTACAATGAGCAGTTCTTC. Translated, it gives CASSQEVTSGIYNEQFF.

V and J are TRBV5-6 and TRBJ1-6, with a possible D match to TRBD1 (5 bases). Germline lookup yields CDR1 SGHDT and CDR2 YYEEEE. The CDR3 covers 14 residues. V lost 0 bases and J 8 bases, leaving 9 bases between the germline ends. The CDR3 reads CASSLGQSDSPLHF. Written as DNA, the CDR3 is TGTGCCAGCAGCTTGGGACAGAGTGATTCACCCCTCCACTTT.

V is TRBV28 and J is TRBJ2-4; D remains ambiguous. Trimming left V 2 bases short and J 0 bases short, with 11 bases between. The CDR3 covers 16 residues. Germline V lookup: CDR1 MDHEN, CDR2 SYDVKM. The chain's CDR3 is CASSLETASAKNIQYF. DNA of the CDR3: TGTGCCAGCAGTTTAGAAACAGCTTCAGCCAAAAACATTCAGTACTTC.

CDR3 region: CASRVTLQAHTEAFF. The CDR3 DNA follows: TGTGCCAGCAGAGTTACTTTACAGGCCCACACTGAAGCTTTCTTT. The rearrangement uses TRBV6-5 and TRBJ1-1; D may be TRBD1 (5 bases). With 6 bases removed from V and 3 bases from J, the gap between germline ends came to 17 bases. Germline V gives CDR1 MNHEY, CDR2 SVGAGI. CDR3 size: 15 residues.

The rearrangement uses TRBV11-2 and TRBJ1-2; 9 bases align to TRBD1. The V segment lost 3 bases and the J segment 4 bases; nucleotides outside the gene matches: 6. The CDR3 has 15 amino acids. The germline gives CDR1 SGHAT, CDR2 FQNNGV. The CDR3 bases are TGTGCCAGCAGCTTTCGGGTGACAGGGGGCTATGGCTACACCTTC. Protein product: CASSFRVTGGYGYTF.

This chain joins TRBV5-1 and TRBJ1-4, with D tentatively TRBD1 (6 bases). CDR1 and CDR2 from the germline V gene are SGHRS and YFSETQ. With 4 bases removed from V and 8 bases from J, the gap between germline ends came to 12 bases. This CDR3 has 13 residues. The CDR3 here is CASSLGTQEKLFF. The CDR3 nucleotides are TGCGCCAGCAGCCTCGGGACACAAGAAAAACTGTTTTTT. The whole variable domain, remainder taken from reference TRBV5-1 and TRBJ1-4, is KAGVTQTPRYLIKTRGQQVTLSCSPISGHRSVSWYQQTPGQGLQFLFEYFSETQRNKGNFPGRFSGRQFSNSRSEMNVSTLELGDSALYLCASSLGTQEKLFFGSGTQLSVL.

This chain connects TRBV5-4 to TRBJ2-1; D might be TRBD1 (6 bases). Germline V gives CDR1 SGHNT, CDR2 YYREEE (reference sequence). V was pared by 4 bases and J by 10 bases, with 21 bases between. This CDR3 has 15 amino acids. The CDR3 here is CASSLRDTGKGEQFF. In nucleotides, the CDR3 is TGTGCCAGCAGCCTCCGGGACACCGGAAAGGGGGAGCAGTTCTTC.

This clone is medium-sized by share. The gene calls are TRBV6-4 and TRBJ1-1; 8 bases match TRBD1. Germline assignment: CDR1 MRHNA and CDR2 SNTAGT. V was clipped by 3 bases and J by 1 base; unmatched bases: 1. CDR3 length: 14 residues. CDR3: CASSEGQGNTEAFF. The CDR3 nucleotides are TGTGCCAGCAGTGAAGGACAGGGGAACACTGAAGCTTTCTTT.

J is TRBJ2-7 and V is TRBV25-1; the match to TRBD1 covers 10 bases. The V gene's germline CDR1 is MGHDK and CDR2 SYGVNS. J lost 3 bases, V lost 2 bases, and 4 bases had no gene match. The CDR3 runs 15 residues. In DNA form, the CDR3 reads TGTGCCAGCAGTGAAGGGGGACAGGGGAACTACGAGCAGTACTTC. This codes for CASSEGGQGNYEQYF.

This clone has only a few counts. The chain has TRBV2 and TRBJ1-1, with no clear D. Germline V gene lookup returns CDR1 SNHLY and CDR2 FYNNEI. The CDR3 is 14 residues long. V was cut by 2 bases and J by 2 bases, with 9 bases left in between. The CDR3 reads CASSENRFNTEAFF. CDR3 nucleotides: TGTGCCAGCAGTGAAAATCGGTTCAACACTGAAGCTTTCTTT.

CDR3 residues: CASSSLGPLLSGETQYF. In DNA form, the CDR3 reads TGCGCCAGCAGCTCACTAGGCCCCCTTCTATCAGGAGAGACCCAGTACTTC. The chain employs TRBV5-1 and TRBJ2-5, with a weak D call TRBD2 (5 bases). CDR3 length: 17 amino acids. V dropped 3 bases and J dropped 4 bases, with 22 bases sitting between them. CDR1 and CDR2 (germline): SGHRS, YFSETQ.

CDR3 in DNA: TGTGCCAGCAGTACCGGGACAGGGGGTGATGAGCAGTTCTTC. Its protein is CASSTGTGGDEQFF. The rearrangement uses TRBV27 and TRBJ2-1; 11 nucleotides align to TRBD1. Germline-derived CDR1 and CDR2 are MNHEY and SMNVEV (reference sequence). J lost 8 bases, V lost 5 bases, and 5 bases had no gene match. This CDR3 contains 14 residues.

CDR3 sequence (DNA): TGTGCCAGCAGTGACGGACTCTATGGCTACACCTTC. It specifies CASSDGLYGYTF. This rearrangement joins TRBV27 to TRBJ1-2; no firm D call. CDR3 length equals 12 residues. Germline CDR1 is MNHEY and CDR2 is SMNVEV (reference sequence). Trimming took 5 bases from V and 4 from J, leaving 8 bases between them.

This clone was seen a handful of times. The chain couples TRBV2 to TRBJ2-6; D unclear. This CDR3 spans 15 amino acids. Between the trimmed V and J ends, which lost 5 bases and 0 bases, there was a span of 8 bases. Germline values: CDR1 SNHLY, CDR2 FYNNEI. This CDR3 reads CASSPQFSGANVLTF. CDR3 in DNA: TGTGCCAGCAGTCCACAGTTCTCTGGGGCCAACGTCCTGACTTTC. Supplemented by reference TRBV2 and TRBJ2-6, the full variable domain reads EPEVTQTPSHQVTQMGQEVILRCVPISNHLYFYWYRQILGQKVEFLVSFYNNEISEKSEIFDDQFSVERPDGSNFTLKIRSTKLEDSAMYFCASSPQFSGANVLTFGAGSRLTVL.

This sequence joins TRBV19 and TRBJ2-5, with 7 bases identical to TRBD2. The CDR3 totals 13 residues. Germline V lookup: CDR1 LNHDA, CDR2 SQIVND (reference sequence). The J segment lost 0 bases and the V segment lost 5 bases, leaving 0 bases of the junction unmatched. The CDR3 nucleotides are TGTGCCAGTAGTCGGGAGGACCAAGAGACCCAGTACTTC. Protein: CASSREDQETQYF. Full variable domain (missing parts from reference TRBV19 and TRBJ2-5): DGGITQSPKYLFRKEGQNVTLSCEQNLNHDAMYWYRQDPGQGLRLIYYSQIVNDFQKGDIAEGYSVSREKKESFPLTVTSAQKNPTAFYLCASSREDQETQYFGPGTRLLVL.

Only one count was recorded for this clone. The chain combines TRBV9 with TRBJ1-5, with a possible D match to TRBD1 (5 bases). This CDR3 contains 14 residues. The germline CDR1 and CDR2 sequences are SGDLS and YYNGEE. The germline V and J ends were trimmed by 3 bases and 2 bases, with 9 bases remaining between them. The CDR3 region is CASSAGGGNQPQHF. The CDR3 DNA sequence: TGTGCCAGCAGCGCGGGGGGAGGCAATCAGCCCCAGCATTTT.

This clone was detected a few times. V usage is TRBV30 and J usage is TRBJ1-5; a weak D match, TRBD1 (6 bases). This CDR3 is 15 amino acids long. Germline values: CDR1 GTSNPN, CDR2 SVGIG (reference sequence). Trimming took 1 base from V and 6 from J, leaving 16 bases between them. CDR3: CAWSGFQGSIQPQHF. CDR3 nucleotide sequence: TGTGCCTGGAGTGGGTTCCAGGGGTCGATTCAGCCCCAGCATTTT.